Listed below are T cell receptor beta chains from one sample, sequenced in a study of technical replicates of blood from several donors. The method was immunoSEQ multiplex PCR; TCRdb's version includes in-frame clones alone and lacks a portion of them. The table has around 93,000 clones, 85% to 95% seen once; the top ten hold around 0.3%. Sequenced material: T cells isolated from PBMCs. These receptors came from a human donor in good health. The CDR3 runs from the conserved cysteine through the conserved F or W. The D gene is left open where the match is weak. Only part of the rows carry a size: once, few, many, or a class if the clone is expanded.

V	J	size	D	DNA	CDR3
TRBV9	TRBJ2-7	NA	TRBD1	TGTGCCAGCAGCATGGACAGGGGTCGCTACGAGCAGTACTTC	CASSMDRGRYEQYF
TRBV5-4	TRBJ1-2	NA	NA	TGTGCCAGCAGCTTGGTAGCCTATGGCTACACCTTC	CASSLVAYGYTF
TRBV29-1	TRBJ1-2	NA	TRBD1	TGCAGCGCCTCCCACAGGGGGCAAGTGGGGTATGGCTACACCTTC	CSASHRGQVGYGYTF
TRBV28	TRBJ1-1	NA	NA	TGTGCCAGCAGTTTAGCGACAGCTCCCACTGAAGCTTTCTTT	CASSLATAPTEAFF
TRBV29-1	TRBJ2-1	once	NA	TGCAGCGTTCGGGGGGCCGGGGAGCAGTTCTTC	CSVRGAGEQFF
TRBV6-1	TRBJ1-5	NA	NA	TGTGCCAGCAGTGAAGGCTTCAGGCAAGCCAATCAGCCCCAGCATTTT	CASSEGFRQANQPQHF
TRBV4-1	TRBJ1-2	NA	NA	TGCGCCAGCAGCCCCCCGGCAGGGCGTGGCTACACCTTC	CASSPPAGRGYTF
TRBV18	TRBJ1-1	few	NA	TGTGCCAGCTCAACGGGGAACACTGAAGCTTTCTTT	CASSTGNTEAFF
TRBV10-1	TRBJ2-5	NA	NA	TGCGCCAGCAGTGGCGAACAAGAGACCCAGTACTTC	CASSGEQETQYF
TRBV9	TRBJ2-7	NA	TRBD2	TGTGCCAGCAGTGGGACTAGCTCCGAGCAGTACTTC	CASSGTSSEQYF
TRBV2	TRBJ2-1	once	TRBD2	TGTGCCAGCAGTGAAGCGCTGCGGGAGCTTTATAATGAGCAGTTCTTC	CASSEALRELYNEQFF
TRBV5-1	TRBJ2-7	NA	TRBD2	TGCGCCAGCAGCGGACTAGCGGGAGCGAATGAGCAGTACTTC	CASSGLAGANEQYF
TRBV6-4	TRBJ1-2	once	TRBD1	TGTGCCAGCAGAGGACAGGGGCTGGGCTACACCTTC	CASRGQGLGYTF
TRBV28	TRBJ2-7	NA	NA	TGTGCCAGCAGTTTCCGGGAGACGTCCTACGAGCAGTACTTC	CASSFRETSYEQYF
TRBV14	TRBJ2-3	NA	NA	TGTGCCAGCAATTGGGGAGCTGGAGATACGCAGTATTTT	CASNWGAGDTQYF
TRBV27	TRBJ2-7	NA	TRBD2	TGTGCCAGCAGTTTCGGGACTAGCGGGATTTACGAGCAGTACTTC	CASSFGTSGIYEQYF
TRBV19	TRBJ2-1	NA	NA	TGTGCCAGTACATCCAGCGGGTTGAACAATGAGCAGTTCTTC	CASTSSGLNNEQFF
TRBV5-4	TRBJ2-5	NA	TRBD2	TGTGCCAGCAGCTTCTTTACTAGCGAAGAGACCCAGTACTTC	CASSFFTSEETQYF
TRBV23-1	TRBJ1-3	NA	NA	TGCGCCAGCAGTCAAAGGTGCAGGTTAATCTCTGGAAACACCATATATTTT	CASSQRCRLISGNTIYF
TRBV19	TRBJ1-1	NA	NA	TGTGCCAGTACCCCGACTCCGAACACTGAAGCTTTCTTT	CASTPTPNTEAFF
TRBV13	TRBJ2-5	NA	TRBD2	TGTGCCAGCAGCTTAGAGGGTAGCGGGAGCGGCGAGACCCAGTACTTC	CASSLEGSGSGETQYF
TRBV19	TRBJ2-7	NA	NA	TGTGCCAGTAGTGTATCGGCGGGCTACGAGCAGTACTTC	CASSVSAGYEQYF
TRBV28	TRBJ2-7	NA	TRBD2	TGTGCCAGCAGTCCCGTAGCGGGAGCGTTACCCTACGAGCAGTACTTC	CASSPVAGALPYEQYF
TRBV4-1	TRBJ1-5	NA	NA	TGCGCCAGCAGCCTTCCGGACGGACTCAATCAGCCCCAGCATTTT	CASSLPDGLNQPQHF
TRBV5-1	TRBJ2-1	NA	NA	TGCGCCAGCAGCACCCGGGACAATGAGCAGTTCTTC	CASSTRDNEQFF
TRBV5-1	TRBJ2-5	NA	TRBD2	TGCGCCAGCAGCTTGGGTGGTAGCGGGAGTCCAGAGACCCAGTACTTC	CASSLGGSGSPETQYF
TRBV2	TRBJ2-1	NA	TRBD2	TGTGCCAGCAGTCGACTAGCGGGAAATAGAAATGAGCAGTTCTTC	CASSRLAGNRNEQFF
TRBV27	TRBJ1-1	NA	NA	TGTGCCAGCAGTTTAACATTTTACACTGAAGCTTTCTTT	CASSLTFYTEAFF
TRBV7-8	TRBJ2-1	NA	TRBD2	TGTGCCAGCAGCCCCCAAGCGGGAGGGCCCTCCAATGAGCAGTTCTTC	CASSPQAGGPSNEQFF
TRBV7-8	TRBJ2-1	NA	TRBD2	TGTGCCAGCAGCTTTTCCCCGAGCGGGAGAAGTTTGGGTGAGCAGTTCTTC	CASSFSPSGRSLGEQFF
TRBV4-3	TRBJ2-7	NA	NA	TGCGCCAGCAGCCAAGATCCGGACGAGCAGTACTTC	CASSQDPDEQYF
TRBV4-3	TRBJ2-7	NA	NA	TGCGCCAGCAGCCTGCGGAGACTCACAATCTACGAGCAGTACTTC	CASSLRRLTIYEQYF
TRBV20-1	TRBJ1-1	NA	NA	TGCAGTGCTCGGACACACGCTGAAGCTTTCTTT	CSARTHAEAFF
TRBV11-2	TRBJ2-3	NA	NA	TGTGCCAGCAGCTTAGTACTAGTTAGCACAGATACGCAGTATTTT	CASSLVLVSTDTQYF
TRBV2	TRBJ1-1	NA	NA	TGTGCCAGAAGTCGAAGGGGCACTGAAGCTTTCTTT	CARSRRGTEAFF
TRBV6-5	TRBJ1-5	NA	TRBD1	TGTGCCAGCAGTTCCGGGACAGGGGGCAATCAGCCCCAGCATTTT	CASSSGTGGNQPQHF
TRBV6-5	TRBJ2-2	NA	NA	TGTGCCAGCAGTTACAAGCTAACCGGGGAGCTGTTTTTT	CASSYKLTGELFF
TRBV14	TRBJ2-1	NA	TRBD2	TGTGCCAGCAGCCAAGCCCGAAGACTAGCGGCAGCGGGGAATGAGCAGTTCTTC	CASSQARRLAAAGNEQFF
TRBV6-5	TRBJ1-4	NA	TRBD1	TGTGCCAGCTCGAGACGGGGACAGGGTGATGAAAAACTGTTTTTT	CASSRRGQGDEKLFF
TRBV11-2	TRBJ2-1	NA	NA	TGTGCCAGCAACTTAGGGGGCGGGAGTGGCTATGAGCAGTTCTTC	CASNLGGGSGYEQFF
TRBV7-2	TRBJ2-7	NA	NA	TGTGCCAGCAGCTTAATCCCCAGGGTTTACGAGCAGTACTTC	CASSLIPRVYEQYF
TRBV7-9	TRBJ2-7	once	TRBD2	TGTGCCAGCGGCGGGGGGGGCTACGAGCAGTACTTC	CASGGGGYEQYF
TRBV4-2	TRBJ2-7	NA	TRBD1	TGTGCCAGCAGCGTGACAGGGGTCAGCTCCTACGAGCAGTACTTC	CASSVTGVSSYEQYF
TRBV7-9	TRBJ1-4	NA	TRBD1	TGTGCCAGCAGCTTGTCAGGGGGAAAACTGTTTTTT	CASSLSGGKLFF
TRBV7-2	TRBJ2-7	NA	NA	TGTGCCAGCAGCTTAGAACAGTTCTTTTACGAGCAGTACTTC	CASSLEQFFYEQYF
TRBV19	TRBJ1-2	NA	TRBD1	TGTGCCAGTCGGGACAGGACCTATGGCTACACCTTC	CASRDRTYGYTF
TRBV27	TRBJ2-7	NA	NA	TGTGCCAGCAGTTTCCTCCCTGTATACGAGCAGTACTTC	CASSFLPVYEQYF
TRBV6-5	TRBJ1-5	NA	NA	TGTGCCAGCAGTTTCAGTGGAGAGAGCAATCAGCCCCAGCATTTT	CASSFSGESNQPQHF
TRBV19	TRBJ1-1	NA	TRBD1	TGTGCCAGTACCATGGGGCAGGGGGACACTGAAGCTTTCTTT	CASTMGQGDTEAFF
TRBV19	TRBJ2-3	NA	NA	TGTGCCAGTAAAGGCAGGGACACAGATACGCAGTATTTT	CASKGRDTDTQYF
TRBV28	TRBJ2-5	NA	TRBD2	TGTGCCAGCAGGGACGGGGGGAGGGCTTCTGAGACCCAGTACTTC	CASRDGGRASETQYF
TRBV5-1	TRBJ2-7	NA	TRBD2	TGCGCCAGCAGCTCTAGCGGGAGGGCCCTCTACGAGCAGTACTTC	CASSSSGRALYEQYF
TRBV9	TRBJ1-3	NA	NA	TGTGCCAGCAGCTACCCTAAGGGGATGTCGAGCTCTGGAAACACCATATATTTT	CASSYPKGMSSSGNTIYF
TRBV9	TRBJ2-2	NA	TRBD1	TGTGCCAGCAGCTCAAATCCTACAGGGGATACCGGGGAGCTGTTTTTT	CASSSNPTGDTGELFF
TRBV2	TRBJ1-3	NA	NA	TGTGCCAGCAGGATGACACACGTCTCTGGAAACACCATATATTTT	CASRMTHVSGNTIYF
TRBV19	TRBJ2-7	few	NA	TGTGCCAGTAGTAGAGAGCCGGGCTACGAGCAGTACTTC	CASSREPGYEQYF
TRBV4-3	TRBJ2-4	once	TRBD1	TGCGCCAGCAGCCAAGATACAGGGGGCTCCAAAAACATTCAGTACTTC	CASSQDTGGSKNIQYF
TRBV5-6	TRBJ2-1	NA	NA	TGTGCCAGCAGCTTCTGGGTAGCGGCCGTGGAGTGGGCCTACAATGAGCAGTTCTTC	CASSFWVAAVEWAYNEQFF
TRBV5-4	TRBJ1-3	NA	TRBD1	TGTGCCAGCAGCATGACAGGGACTGGAAACACCATATATTTT	CASSMTGTGNTIYF